This T cell receptor beta chain was documented in a study of cytomegalovirus exposure and HLA in healthy donors. Regarding the study as a whole: For cytomegalovirus status, the classifier reportedly gave diagnoses with high specificity and sensitivity. The majority of TCR sequences were rare, yet some public TCRs appeared in many donors.

Generated by immunoSEQ multiplex PCR, the TCRdb table keeps only in-frame clones and is missing some. The sample lists 110,000 to 150,000 clones, approximately 89% occurring once. Comments on this clone: Antigen: not known.

Germline CDR1 reads SEHNR; CDR2 reads FQNEAQ (reference sequence). The CDR3 extends over 16 amino acids. V dropped 2 bases and J dropped 3; count of bases not matched to a gene: 8. This chain links TRBV7-9 with TRBJ1-1; 8 bases line up with TRBD1. Input material: PBMCs. The sequence was collected from a man younger than 30 in good health and CMV-seronegative. CDR3 sequence: CASSLPSDREYTEAFF. CDR3 DNA: TGTGCCAGCAGCTTACCTTCGGACAGGGAGTACACTGAAGCTTTCTTT.